The 23 T cell receptor beta chains listed next were all sequenced from one sample in a study of regulatory T cells in long-lasting Graves disease. Regarding time point: persistent/refractory GD, antithyroid drugs over 5 years with positive TRAb. PBMC RNA was the source of the TCR library. In building TCR beta libraries, iRepertoire HTBI primers were used together with Arm-PCR of CDR3 regions. TCRdb fed the multiplex PCR reads into MiXCR, producing one record per CDR3 protein. The table has a few hundred thousand distinct CDR3 sequences, 20% to 25% seen once. The material sequenced was peripheral blood mononuclear cells (PBMCs), taken when the disease was refractory, from a patient treated with antithyroid drugs. Every receptor here comes from a woman aged 40 to 50 with Graves disease.

This clonotype was observed a few times. The chain joins TRBV4-1 to TRBJ1-2, with unresolved D. CDR3 size: 15 residues. The germline gives CDR1 MGHRA, CDR2 YSYEKL. Trimming shortened V by 0 bases and J by 4 bases, and 12 bases separated the two germline ends. The CDR3 loop is CASSQERLSPYGYTF. CDR3 coding DNA: TGCGCCAGCAGCCAAGAACGCCTTAGTCCCTATGGCTACACCTTC.

The rearrangement links TRBV10-3 to TRBJ2-7; 11 bases are a match to TRBD2. Germline V gene data show CDR1 as ENHRY and CDR2 as SYGVKD. After removal of 0 bases from V and 1 base from J, the junction contained 8 bases not matched to a gene. The CDR3 loop spans 18 amino acids. The CDR3 DNA follows: TGTGCCATCAGTGAGTCAGCGGGGACTAGCGGAATATCCTACGAGCAGTACTTC. It encodes CAISESAGTSGISYEQYF.

This clonotype was counted ten times or more. CDR3 loop: CASSQTGNTIYF. In DNA, the CDR3 is TGTGCCAGCAGTCAGACAGGGAACACCATATATTTT. V and J are TRBV6-1 and TRBJ1-3; 7 bases match TRBD1. V lost 5 bases, J lost 7 bases, and 2 bases stayed unmatched. The CDR3 runs 12 residues. Germline CDR1 reads MNHNS; CDR2 reads SASEGT.

This clonotype was detected only a few times. A much larger clone differs from this one at a single base, so this may be a read error. J is TRBJ2-7 and V is TRBV11-2, with a weak D call TRBD1 (5 bases). With 1 base removed from V and 4 bases from J, the gap between germline ends came to 11 bases. The germline V gene has CDR1 SGHAT and CDR2 FQNNGV. This CDR3 is built from 14 residues. The CDR3 nucleotides are TGTGCCAGCAGCTTAGGATGGCAGGGTTACGAGCAGTACTTC. Its protein is CASSLGWQGYEQYF. The full variable domain, in which reference TRBV11-2 and TRBJ2-7 provide the parts outside the CDR3, is EAGVAQSPRYKIIEKRQSVAFWCNPISGHATLYWYQQILGQGPKLLIQFQNNGVVDDSQLPKDRFSAERLKGVDSTLKIQPAKLEDSAVYLCASSLGWQGYEQYFGPGTRLTVT.

This clonotype was seen repeatedly, ten times or more. The chain uses TRBV28 and TRBJ2-7, with D possibly being TRBD2 (6 bases). Deletions cut 7 bases from V and 2 bases from J, with 18 bases between. CDR1 and CDR2 (germline): MDHEN, SYDVKM. The CDR3 extends over 15 amino acids. CDR3 region: CASTPGAGRTYEQYF. The CDR3 DNA reads as TGTGCCAGCACCCCTGGGGCGGGGCGCACCTACGAGCAGTACTTC.

This clonotype was found many times. The genes are TRBV5-1 and TRBJ2-7; D not resolved. Looked up from germline, CDR1 is SGHRS and CDR2 is YFSETQ. The germline V and J ends were trimmed by 0 bases and 0 bases, with 4 bases remaining between them. CDR3 size: 13 residues. The CDR3 region is CASSLDNSYEQYF. The CDR3 nucleotides are TGCGCCAGCAGCTTGGATAACTCCTACGAGCAGTACTTC.

The table lists this clonotype with many counts. This chain links TRBV6-5 with TRBJ1-4; D gene uncertain. CDR3 length: 16 residues. Germline V gene data show CDR1 as MNHEY and CDR2 as SVGAGI. V lost 1 base to trimming and J lost 7 bases, with 16 bases between them. For the CDR3, the DNA is TGTGCCAGCAGTTACTACGGACCGGGGATCGGTGAAAAACTGTTTTTT. Translation gives CASSYYGPGIGEKLFF.

V usage is TRBV19 and J usage is TRBJ2-5, with TRBD1 matching over 10 bases. The CDR3 totals 15 residues. V shed 6 bases, J shed 0 bases, and the junction held 4 bases outside the gene matches. Germline V gives CDR1 LNHDA, CDR2 SQIVND (reference sequence). The CDR3 region has the DNA TGTGCCAGTAGACCGGGACAGGGGAACCAAGAGACCCAGTACTTC. Translating gives CASRPGQGNQETQYF.

In this sample, this clonotype turned up many times. This chain joins TRBV2 and TRBJ1-5; no firm D call. Germline CDR1 and CDR2: SNHLY and FYNNEI. The CDR3 contains 16 residues. V dropped 3 bases and J dropped 0 bases, with 12 bases sitting between them. The CDR3 nucleotides are TGTGCCAGCAGTGATATCCAGATTTATAGCAATCAGCCCCAGCATTTT. Residues: CASSDIQIYSNQPQHF. Drawing the rest from reference TRBV2 and TRBJ1-5, the complete variable domain is EPEVTQTPSHQVTQMGQEVILRCVPISNHLYFYWYRQILGQKVEFLVSFYNNEISEKSEIFDDQFSVERPDGSNFTLKIRSTKLEDSAMYFCASSDIQIYSNQPQHFGDGTRLSIL.

The chain combines TRBV29-1 with TRBJ1-6, with TRBD1 matching 8 bases. Germline trimming cut 4 bases from V and 8 bases from J; bases unmatched to any gene: 7. Germline-derived CDR1 and CDR2 are SQVTM and ANQGSEA. The CDR3 is made up of 14 amino acids. CDR3 region: CSVGQGAVDSPLHF. As DNA, the CDR3 is TGCAGCGTTGGGCAGGGGGCCGTGGATTCACCCCTCCACTTT. The whole variable domain, filled in from reference TRBV29-1 and TRBJ1-6, reads SAVISQKPSRDICQRGTSLTIQCQVDSQVTMMFWYRQQPGQSLTLIATANQGSEATYESGFVIDKFPISRPNLTFSTLTVSNMSPEDSSIYLCSVGQGAVDSPLHFGNGTRLTVT.

This clonotype was counted at least ten times. This sequence joins TRBV27 and TRBJ1-4; maybe TRBD1 (5 bases). Germline values: CDR1 MNHEY, CDR2 SMNVEV (reference sequence). This CDR3 region has 13 residues. V was shortened by 2 bases and J by 12 bases, with 13 bases between the two germline ends. The CDR3: CASSLAQGGELFF. The CDR3 DNA reads as TGTGCCAGCAGTTTAGCTCAGGGAGGTGAACTGTTTTTT. Looking up the rest from reference TRBV27 and TRBJ1-4 gives the full variable domain: EAQVTQNPRYLITVTGKKLTVTCSQNMNHEYMSWYRQDPGLGLRQIYYSMNVEVTDKGDVPEGYKVSRKEKRNFPLILESPSPNQTSLYFCASSLAQGGELFFGSGTQLSVL.

This sequence joins TRBV5-6 and TRBJ2-7, with D maybe TRBD2 (6 bases). CDR3 length equals 16 residues. Germline CDR1 reads SGHDT; CDR2 reads YYEEEE. The V gene lost 3 bases and the J gene lost 5 bases, with 21 bases spanning the gap. The CDR3, as DNA: TGTGCCAGCAGCTGGGGGGTCGGGCCAGGGCTCCACGAGCAGTACTTC. Its translation: CASSWGVGPGLHEQYF.

This clonotype was seen a few times. The V call is TRBV27, the J call TRBJ2-7; TRBD1 or TRBD2 may be the D gene (6 bases each). The ends were cut back, 8 bases at V and 7 bases at J, with 18 bases in the middle. This CDR3 is built from 13 residues. Germline CDR1 and CDR2: MNHEY and SMNVEV (reference sequence). The CDR3 nucleotides are TGTGCCAGCCGCTACTTTGGGGGGACAGAGCAGTACTTC. Amino acid sequence: CASRYFGGTEQYF.

V gene TRBV28 combines with J gene TRBJ2-1, with D possibly called TRBD1 or TRBD2 (5 bases each). There are 11 residues in the CDR3. The V gene's germline CDR1 is MDHEN and CDR2 SYDVKM. V lost 7 bases, J lost 13 bases, and 14 bases lay in between. The CDR3 nucleotides are TGTGCCAGCACCCCGGGACGCGAACAGTTCTTC. It is translated as CASTPGREQFF.

The chain has TRBV6-2 or TRBV6-3 and TRBJ1-6; TRBD1 aligns across 8 bases. The CDR3 covers 15 residues. With V trimmed by 2 bases and J by 8 bases, 5 bases remained unmatched. Germline V CDR1 and CDR2: MNHEY, SVGEGT. Here the CDR3 reads CASSYAGGLDSPLHF. In DNA, the CDR3 is TGTGCCAGCAGTTACGCAGGGGGCCTCGATTCACCCCTCCACTTT.

On this clonotype: A far larger clone lies a single base away; this is likely a read error. This chain connects TRBV7-9 to TRBJ1-1; D gene ambiguous. This CDR3 has 11 residues. Germline assignment: CDR1 SEHNR and CDR2 FQNEAQ (reference sequence). The V end was cut by 4 bases, the J end by 3 bases, with 3 bases between. The CDR3 is CASSWDTEAFF. The CDR3 DNA reads as TGTGCCAGCAGCTGGGACACTGAAGCTTTCTTT.

As for this clonotype: This may stem from a read error, because a much larger clone lies one nucleotide away. Given the absence of the conserved phenylalanine or tryptophan at the CDR3 end, a read error is likely. The rearrangement joins TRBV12-3 or TRBV12-4 to TRBJ2-5; no reliable D call. The CDR3 sequence is 13 residues long. With 4 bases removed from V and 4 bases from J, the gap between germline ends came to 10 bases. CDR3: CASSSLDAETQYL. The CDR3 region has the DNA TGTGCCAGCAGTTCTCTGGATGCAGAGACCCAGTACCTC.

The V gene is TRBV5-1, the J gene TRBJ2-1; TRBD2 agrees at 13 bases. Germline V gives CDR1 SGHRS, CDR2 YFSETQ. V dropped 6 bases and J dropped 1; count of bases not matched to a gene: 10. The CDR3 sequence is 18 residues long. The CDR3 spells CASNPGLAGEMSYNEQFF. In nucleotides, the CDR3 is TGCGCCAGCAACCCCGGACTAGCGGGAGAGATGTCCTACAATGAGCAGTTCTTC.

A few counts support this clonotype. This chain connects TRBV9 to TRBJ1-2; D might be TRBD1 (6 bases). Per germline, CDR1 SGDLS and CDR2 YYNGEE. The CDR3 has 15 amino acids. V was shortened by 4 bases and J by 5 bases, with 18 bases between the two germline ends. CDR3 residues: CASSPQGQVPYGYTF. CDR3 bases: TGTGCCAGCAGCCCTCAGGGGCAGGTACCTTATGGCTACACCTTC.

This clonotype has only a few counts. The gene calls are TRBV5-5 and TRBJ2-7, with 9 bases identical to TRBD1. With 4 bases clipped from V and 3 bases from J, the junction kept 5 bases outside the gene matches. This CDR3 is built from 14 residues. Germline V gene lookup returns CDR1 SGHKS and CDR2 YYEKEE (reference sequence). CDR3 nucleotide sequence: TGTGCCAGCAGCAGACAGGGGGAGTTCTACGAGCAGTACTTC. As protein: CASSRQGEFYEQYF.

In this sample, this clonotype turned up many times. This chain connects TRBV6-5 to TRBJ1-5; D ambiguous. The germline gives CDR1 MNHEY, CDR2 SVGAGI. Trimming removed 1 base at V and 0 bases at J, with 4 bases between. The CDR3 covers 14 residues. The CDR3 nucleotides are TGTGCCAGCAGTTACTGGGGTAGCAATCAGCCCCAGCATTTT. As protein: CASSYWGSNQPQHF.

This clonotype was seen at least ten times. The chain is built from TRBV6-2 or TRBV6-3 and TRBJ2-5, with D possibly TRBD1 on 6 matching bases. Germline lookup yields CDR1 MNHEY and CDR2 SVGEGT. This CDR3 comprises 13 residues. The V and J ends lost 7 bases and 5 bases respectively, with 14 bases between them. The CDR3 nucleotides read TGTGCCAGCATATACGGACAGAGGGAGACCCAGTACTTC. Its translation: CASIYGQRETQYF.

This sequence joins TRBV2 and TRBJ2-2, with D unclear. The CDR3 contains 15 residues. Between the trimmed V and J ends, which lost 6 bases and 0 bases, there was a span of 11 bases. Germline CDR1 and CDR2: SNHLY and FYNNEI. The chain's CDR3 is CASSRSGANTGELFF. The CDR3 region has the DNA TGTGCCAGCAGCCGCAGTGGGGCGAACACCGGGGAGCTGTTTTTT.